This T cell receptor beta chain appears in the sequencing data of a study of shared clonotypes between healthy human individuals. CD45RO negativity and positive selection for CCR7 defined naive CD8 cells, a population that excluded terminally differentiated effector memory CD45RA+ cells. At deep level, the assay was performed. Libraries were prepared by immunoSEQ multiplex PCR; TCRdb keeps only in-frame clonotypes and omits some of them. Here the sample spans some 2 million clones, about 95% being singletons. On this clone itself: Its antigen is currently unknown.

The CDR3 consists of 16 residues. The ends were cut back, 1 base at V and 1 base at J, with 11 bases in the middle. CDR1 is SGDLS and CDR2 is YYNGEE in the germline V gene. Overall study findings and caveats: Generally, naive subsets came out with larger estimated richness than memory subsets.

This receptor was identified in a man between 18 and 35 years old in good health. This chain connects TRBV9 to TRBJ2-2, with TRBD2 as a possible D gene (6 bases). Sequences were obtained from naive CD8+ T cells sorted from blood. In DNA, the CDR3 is TGTGCCAGCAGCGTAAGGGCGGAGGGGAACACCGGGGAGCTGTTTTTT. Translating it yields CASSVRAEGNTGELFF. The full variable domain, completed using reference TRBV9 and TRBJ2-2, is DSGVTQTPKHLITATGQRVTLRCSPRSGDLSVYWYQQSLDQGLQFLIQYYNGEERAKGNILERFSAQQFPDLHSELNLSSLELGDSALYFCASSVRAEGNTGELFFGEGSRLTVL.